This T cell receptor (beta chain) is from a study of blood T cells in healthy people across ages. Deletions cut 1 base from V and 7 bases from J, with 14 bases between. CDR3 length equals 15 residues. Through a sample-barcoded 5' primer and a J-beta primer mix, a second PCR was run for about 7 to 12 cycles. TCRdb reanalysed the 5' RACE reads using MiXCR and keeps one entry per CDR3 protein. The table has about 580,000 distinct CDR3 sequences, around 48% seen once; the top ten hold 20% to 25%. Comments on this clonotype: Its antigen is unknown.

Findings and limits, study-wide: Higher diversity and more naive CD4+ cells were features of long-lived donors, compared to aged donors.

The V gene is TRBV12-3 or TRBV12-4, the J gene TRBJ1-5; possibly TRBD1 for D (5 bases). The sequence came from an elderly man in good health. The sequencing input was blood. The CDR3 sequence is CASSLDRGGGQPQHF. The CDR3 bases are TGTGCCAGCAGTTTAGACCGGGGCGGAGGACAGCCCCAGCATTTT.